This T cell receptor (beta chain) comes out of a study of Ad26.COV2.S vaccination and SARS-CoV-2 variants. The wider study: Intramuscular Ad26.COV2.S doses were given once or twice, 56 days apart.

The data were produced by immunoSEQ multiplex PCR, yet TCRdb's version contains in-frame clones alone and is incomplete. This sample yields approximately 420,000 clones, of which 75% to 90% are seen a single time; under 4% belongs to the top ten. Stated treatment: some 20 received Ad26.COV2.S at low or high dose, single or two shots; roughly five received placebo; per-sample allocation not given. The investigators took samples on day 63 after the first vaccine or placebo injection. The CDR3 extends over 15 amino acids. Germline assignment: CDR1 WNHNN and CDR2 SYGVQD (reference sequence). V was cut by 3 bases and J by 0 bases, with 8 bases left in between.

The receptor was isolated from a person aged 18-60 years who received the Ad26.COV2.S COVID-19 vaccine or a placebo. Specimen: peripheral blood, collected in a trial of Ad26.COV2.S vaccine versus placebo. The chain uses TRBV10-1 and TRBJ2-2; tentative D call: TRBD1 (5 bases). CDR3 bases: TGCGCCAGCAGTGAAGGGGCCGCGAACACCGGGGAGCTGTTTTTT. Its translation: CASSEGAANTGELFF.